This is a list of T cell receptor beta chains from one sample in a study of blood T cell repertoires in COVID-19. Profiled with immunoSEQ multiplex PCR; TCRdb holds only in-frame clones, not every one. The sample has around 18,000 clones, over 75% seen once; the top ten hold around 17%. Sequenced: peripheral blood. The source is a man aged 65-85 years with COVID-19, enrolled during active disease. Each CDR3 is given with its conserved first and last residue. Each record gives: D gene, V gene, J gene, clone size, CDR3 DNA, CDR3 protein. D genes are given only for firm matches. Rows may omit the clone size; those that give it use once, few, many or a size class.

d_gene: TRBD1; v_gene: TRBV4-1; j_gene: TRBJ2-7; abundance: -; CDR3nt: TGCGCCAGCAGCCAAGATCCTAGGGGACAGGGAGCCTACGAGCAGTACTTC; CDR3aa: CASSQDPRGQGAYEQYF
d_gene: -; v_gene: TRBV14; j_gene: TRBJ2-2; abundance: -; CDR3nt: TGTGCCAGCAGCCAAGAATCCGGGACTGTCACCGGGGAGCTGTTTTTT; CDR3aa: CASSQESGTVTGELFF
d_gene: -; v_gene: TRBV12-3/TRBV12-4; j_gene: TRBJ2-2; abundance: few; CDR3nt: TGTGCCAGCAGTTTACTTGCCGGGGAGCTGTTTTTT; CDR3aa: CASSLLAGELFF
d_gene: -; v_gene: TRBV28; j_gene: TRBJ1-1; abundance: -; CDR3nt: TGTGCCAGCCGAGTCGGAGGGAAGACTGAAGCTTTCTTT; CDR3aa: CASRVGGKTEAFF
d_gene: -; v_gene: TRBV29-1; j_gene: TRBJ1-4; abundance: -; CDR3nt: TGCAGCGTTGAATCGGGGGGTGACGAAAAACTGTTTTTT; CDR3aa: CSVESGGDEKLFF
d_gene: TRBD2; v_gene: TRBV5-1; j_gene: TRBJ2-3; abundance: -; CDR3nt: TGCGCCAGCAGCTTGTGGCTAGCGGGAGTGACAGATACGCAGTATTTT; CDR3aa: CASSLWLAGVTDTQYF
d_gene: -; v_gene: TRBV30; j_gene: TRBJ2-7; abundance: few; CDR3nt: TGTGCCTGGAGTAGAGGAGGAAGCTCCTACGAGCAGTACTTC; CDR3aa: CAWSRGGSSYEQYF
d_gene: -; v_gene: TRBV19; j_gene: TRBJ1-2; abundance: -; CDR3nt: TGTGCCAGTAGAATGGCGAGGGCTCAATTCAACTATGGCTACACCTTC; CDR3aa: CASRMARAQFNYGYTF
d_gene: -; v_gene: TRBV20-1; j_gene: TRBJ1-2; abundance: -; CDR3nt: TGCAGTGCTCGACTGAACTATGGCTACACCTTC; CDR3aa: CSARLNYGYTF
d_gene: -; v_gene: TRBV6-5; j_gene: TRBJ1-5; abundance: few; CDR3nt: TGTGCCAGTGCCAAGATGGGCCAAACTAGTCAGCCCCAGCATTTT; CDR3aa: CASAKMGQTSQPQHF
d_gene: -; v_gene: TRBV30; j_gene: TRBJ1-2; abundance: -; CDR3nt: TGTGCCTGGAGTCGGGGTTATGGCTACACCTTC; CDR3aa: CAWSRGYGYTF
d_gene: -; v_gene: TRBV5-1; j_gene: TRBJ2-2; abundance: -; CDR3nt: TGCGCCAGCAGCTTGACCTTCGGGGTAAACACCGGGGAGCTGTTTTTT; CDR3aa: CASSLTFGVNTGELFF
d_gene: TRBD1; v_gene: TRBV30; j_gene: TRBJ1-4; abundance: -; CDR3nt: TGTGCCTGGAGCGGACAGGCTATGGTAAAACTGTTTTTT; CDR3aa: CAWSGQAMVKLFF
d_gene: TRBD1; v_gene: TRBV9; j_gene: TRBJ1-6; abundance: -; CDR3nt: TGTGCCAGCAGCGTAGGGTCAGGGGGCAATTCACCCCTCCACTTT; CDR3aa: CASSVGSGGNSPLHF
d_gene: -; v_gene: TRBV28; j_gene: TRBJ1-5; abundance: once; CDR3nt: TGTGCCAGCACCCAGGAGGGCAATCAGCCCCAGCATTTT; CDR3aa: CASTQEGNQPQHF
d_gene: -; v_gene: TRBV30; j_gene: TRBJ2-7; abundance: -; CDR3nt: TGTGCCTGGAGTGTATGGGCCAAGTCCTACGAGCAGTACTTC; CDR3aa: CAWSVWAKSYEQYF
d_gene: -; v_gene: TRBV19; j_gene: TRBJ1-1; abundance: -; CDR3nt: TGTGCCAGTAGTATCTGGGAGCAAGCTTTCTTT; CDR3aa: CASSIWEQAFF
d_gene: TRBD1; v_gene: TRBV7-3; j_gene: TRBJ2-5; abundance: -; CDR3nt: TGTGCCAGCAGCTTAAACATAGGGGGCGCAGAGACCCAGTACTTC; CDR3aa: CASSLNIGGAETQYF
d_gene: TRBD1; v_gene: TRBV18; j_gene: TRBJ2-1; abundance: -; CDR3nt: TGTGCCAGCTCACCTGGCGACAGGGGCCGGTACAATGAGCAGTTCTTC; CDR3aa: CASSPGDRGRYNEQFF
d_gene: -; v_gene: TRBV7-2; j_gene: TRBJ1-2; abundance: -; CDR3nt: TGTGCCAGCAGCTTACAGGGATCGTATGGCTACACCTTC; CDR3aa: CASSLQGSYGYTF
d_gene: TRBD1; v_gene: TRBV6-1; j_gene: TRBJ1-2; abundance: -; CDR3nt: TGTGCCAGCAGTGAAGCGAGGGACAGAATCTATGGCTACACCTTC; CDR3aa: CASSEARDRIYGYTF
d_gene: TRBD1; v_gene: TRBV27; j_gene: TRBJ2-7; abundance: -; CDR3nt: TGTGCCAGCAGTTTAAGACAGGGGTTTTACGAGCAGTACTTC; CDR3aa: CASSLRQGFYEQYF
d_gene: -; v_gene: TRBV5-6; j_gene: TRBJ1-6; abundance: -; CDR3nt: TGTGCCAGCATCCCTCGGAGCTGGGAGGGTTCACCCCTCCACTTT; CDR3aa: CASIPRSWEGSPLHF
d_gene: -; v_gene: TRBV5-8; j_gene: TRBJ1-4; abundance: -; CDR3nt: TGTGCCAGCAGCCTTCCGGGACAAGAGGAAAAACTGTTTTTT; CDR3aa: CASSLPGQEEKLFF
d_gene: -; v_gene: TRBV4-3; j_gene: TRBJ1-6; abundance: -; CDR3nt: TGCGCCAGCAGCCAAGACAGGGCTTCACCCCTCCACTTT; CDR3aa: CASSQDRASPLHF
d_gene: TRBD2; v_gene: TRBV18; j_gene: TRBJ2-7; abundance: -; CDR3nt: TGTGCCAGCTCAGAAGGGACTAGCGGGAGCTACGAGCAGTACTTC; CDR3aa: CASSEGTSGSYEQYF
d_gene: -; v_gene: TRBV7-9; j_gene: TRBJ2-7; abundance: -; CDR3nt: TGTGCCAGCAGCCCGCCGGGACACGGACTGGGAGAGCAGTACTTC; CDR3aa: CASSPPGHGLGEQYF
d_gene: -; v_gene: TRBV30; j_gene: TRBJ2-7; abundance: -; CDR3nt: TGTGCCTGGACTGAAGGGGGCGAGCAGTACTTC; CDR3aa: CAWTEGGEQYF
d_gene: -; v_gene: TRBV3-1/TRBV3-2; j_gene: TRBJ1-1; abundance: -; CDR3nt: TGTGCCAGCAGCCAAGCTCGGGGGGGCACTGAAGCTTTCTTT; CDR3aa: CASSQARGGTEAFF
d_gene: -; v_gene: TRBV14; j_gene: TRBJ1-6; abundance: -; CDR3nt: TGTGCCAGCAGCCAAGCATCCTATAATTCACCCCTCCACTTT; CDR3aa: CASSQASYNSPLHF
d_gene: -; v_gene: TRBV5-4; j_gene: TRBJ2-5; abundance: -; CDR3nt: TGTGCCAGCAGCTACACTAAAGAGACCCAGTACTTC; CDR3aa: CASSYTKETQYF
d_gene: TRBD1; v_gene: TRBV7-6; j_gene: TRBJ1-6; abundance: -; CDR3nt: TGTGCCAGCAGACCAACCGGGACAGGGCATTCACCCCTCCACTTT; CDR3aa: CASRPTGTGHSPLHF
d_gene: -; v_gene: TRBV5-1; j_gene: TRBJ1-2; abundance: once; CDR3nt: TGCGCCAGCAGCTTGGACAGTGGTCACGGCTACACCTTC; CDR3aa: CASSLDSGHGYTF
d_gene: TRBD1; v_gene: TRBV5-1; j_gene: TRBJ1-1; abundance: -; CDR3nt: TGCGCCAGCAGCTTGGTATCCGGGACAGGGACTTGGACTGAAGCTTTCTTT; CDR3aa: CASSLVSGTGTWTEAFF
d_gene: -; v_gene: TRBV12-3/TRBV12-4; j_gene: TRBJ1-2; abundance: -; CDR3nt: TGTGCCAGCAGTTTCGACGGGGTCTATGGCTACACCTTC; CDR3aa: CASSFDGVYGYTF
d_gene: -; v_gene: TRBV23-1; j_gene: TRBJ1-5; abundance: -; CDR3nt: TGCGCCAGCAGAGTTAAGAGGGTGGATAGCAATCAGCCCCAGCATTTT; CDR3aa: CASRVKRVDSNQPQHF
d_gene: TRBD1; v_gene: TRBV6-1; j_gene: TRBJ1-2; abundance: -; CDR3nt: TGTGCCAGCAGAAGGGACAGGGGCACCTATGGCTACACCTTC; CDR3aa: CASRRDRGTYGYTF
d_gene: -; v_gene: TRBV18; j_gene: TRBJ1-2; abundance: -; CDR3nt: TGTGCCAGCTCATTGGGCGCAGGGAACGGTGGCTACACCTTC; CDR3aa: CASSLGAGNGGYTF
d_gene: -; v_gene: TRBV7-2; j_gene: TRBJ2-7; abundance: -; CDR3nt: TGTGCCAGCAGCTTCAGGGGACCAGCCTACGAGCAGTACTTC; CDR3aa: CASSFRGPAYEQYF
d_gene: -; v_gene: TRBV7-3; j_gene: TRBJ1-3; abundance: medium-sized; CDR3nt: TGTGCCAGCAGCCTGGACATGGGAAACACCATATATTTT; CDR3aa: CASSLDMGNTIYF
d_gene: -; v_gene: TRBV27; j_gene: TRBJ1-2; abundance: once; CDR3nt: TGTGCCAGCAGTTTTCGGCAGGGCGCTTTTTATGGCTACACCTTC; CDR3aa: CASSFRQGAFYGYTF
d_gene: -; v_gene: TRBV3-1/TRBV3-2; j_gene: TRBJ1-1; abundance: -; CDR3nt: TGTGCCAGCAGCCAAGGAGTGAACACTGAAGCTTTCTTT; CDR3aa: CASSQGVNTEAFF
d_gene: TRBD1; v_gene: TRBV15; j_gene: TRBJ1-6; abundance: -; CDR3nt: TGTGCCACCAGCAGTTACACAGGGGGGAACCATTCACCCCTCCACTTT; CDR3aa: CATSSYTGGNHSPLHF
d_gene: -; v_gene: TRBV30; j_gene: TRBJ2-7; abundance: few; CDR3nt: TGTGCCTGGAGTAAGCGGGCAGAGGGCGAGCAGTACTTC; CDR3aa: CAWSKRAEGEQYF
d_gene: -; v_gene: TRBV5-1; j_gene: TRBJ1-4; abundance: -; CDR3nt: TGCGCCAGCAGCTTGTTAGGAGGGGAAAAACTGTTTTTT; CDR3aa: CASSLLGGEKLFF
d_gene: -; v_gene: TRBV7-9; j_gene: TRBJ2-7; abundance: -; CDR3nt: TGTGCCAGCAGCTTAGCATCAGGGGTAAGCGAGCAGTACTTC; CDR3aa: CASSLASGVSEQYF
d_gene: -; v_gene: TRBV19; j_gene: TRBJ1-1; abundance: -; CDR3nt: TGTGCCAGTAGTTCAGGAAAAGAGGGGGTAAACACTGAAGCTTTCTTT; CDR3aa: CASSSGKEGVNTEAFF
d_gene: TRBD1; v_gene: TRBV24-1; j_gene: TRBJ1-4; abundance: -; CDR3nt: TGTGCCACCAGTGTCAACCGGGACAGGGGGCAGACAACTAATGAAAAACTGTTTTTT; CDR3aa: CATSVNRDRGQTTNEKLFF
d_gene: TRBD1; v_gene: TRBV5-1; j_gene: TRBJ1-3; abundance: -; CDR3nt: TGCGCCAGCAGTTCTGGGGGGACAGGGGCTGGAAACACCATATATTTT; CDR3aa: CASSSGGTGAGNTIYF
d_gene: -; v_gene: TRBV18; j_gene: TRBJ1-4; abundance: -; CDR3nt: TGTGCCAGCTCATTAAGCCGATCAGGGGTAGAAAAACTGTTTTTT; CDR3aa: CASSLSRSGVEKLFF
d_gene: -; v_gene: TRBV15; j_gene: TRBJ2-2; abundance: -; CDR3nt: TGTGCCACCAGCAGAGATTCGGCTAGGGGCACCGGGGAGCTGTTTTTT; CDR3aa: CATSRDSARGTGELFF
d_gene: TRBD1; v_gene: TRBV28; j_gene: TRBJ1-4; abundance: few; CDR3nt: TGTGCCAGCACCCGGACAGGGTCCCGGGAAAAACTGTTTTTT; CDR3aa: CASTRTGSREKLFF
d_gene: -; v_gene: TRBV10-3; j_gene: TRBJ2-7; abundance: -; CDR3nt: TGTGCCATCAGTGAGCCAAAAACAGGGCCCCCCTACGAGCAGTACTTC; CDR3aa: CAISEPKTGPPYEQYF